A selection of T cell receptor beta chains follows, all from one sample in a study of cytomegalovirus exposure and HLA in healthy donors. Using immunoSEQ multiplex PCR, the repertoire was profiled, and TCRdb retains in-frame clones only, with some absent. Of under 150,000 clones listed, approximately 88% are singletons. Sequencing input: PBMCs. Receptors were obtained from a woman aged 18 to 35 in good health and CMV-seropositive. The CDR3 runs from the conserved cysteine through the conserved F or W. D genes are given only for firm matches.

CDR3 DNA	CDR3 protein	D gene	J gene	V gene
TGTGCCAGCAGTTTGGGGGGGGGAATGAACACTGAAGCTTTCTTT	CASSLGGGMNTEAFF	.	TRBJ1-1	TRBV27
TGTGCCAGCAGCGACACCGGGACAGGTAACACCGGGGAGCTGTTTTTT	CASSDTGTGNTGELFF	TRBD1	TRBJ2-2	TRBV9
TGTGCCAGCAGCCTAGACAGGGGGGGTGAAAAACTGTTTTTT	CASSLDRGGEKLFF	TRBD1	TRBJ1-4	TRBV5-6
TGTGCCAGCAGCCCTTCCCCCCAGGGCCCGGGGACCCAGTACTTC	CASSPSPQGPGTQYF	.	TRBJ2-5	TRBV9
TGCGCCAGCAGCTTGGCCGTGCAGGGGAGCTATGGCTACACCTTC	CASSLAVQGSYGYTF	.	TRBJ1-2	TRBV5-1
TGTGCCAGCAGTTTGACTTGGGGAGGGAGGGACGAGCAGTACTTC	CASSLTWGGRDEQYF	TRBD2	TRBJ2-7	TRBV28
TGTGCCAGCAGTCTCGAGGGTTGGGCTGAAGCTTTCTTT	CASSLEGWAEAFF	.	TRBJ1-1	TRBV6-5
TGTGCCAGCAGGAACAGGGCCGGTGGCGAGACCCAGTACTTC	CASRNRAGGETQYF	.	TRBJ2-5	TRBV11-3
TGTGCCAGCAGCTTAGCGCAGGGACAGAGTAACTACGAGCAGTACTTC	CASSLAQGQSNYEQYF	TRBD1	TRBJ2-7	TRBV7-9
TGCAGCGCGTTGGGGTCAACTAGCGGGAACTTTTTATACAATGAGCAGTTCTTC	CSALGSTSGNFLYNEQFF	TRBD2	TRBJ2-1	TRBV29-1
TGTGCCAGCAGTTTAGTAGCGGGGGCCGGAACCGGGGAGCTGTTTTTT	CASSLVAGAGTGELFF	TRBD2	TRBJ2-2	TRBV27